This record concerns one TCR beta chain sequence. Its target is unknown. The authors incorporated unique molecular identifiers into the TCR beta cDNA libraries. Out of 1 to 10 million T cells, a few hundred thousand cDNA molecules were generated. TCRdb re-called the PCR reads through MiXCR, storing one row per CDR3 protein. The sample has roughly 870,000 distinct CDR3 sequences, about 50% seen once. This sample is part of a study of post-analysis software for immune sequencing data. Overall study context: As for disease course, relapsing-remitting, secondary progressive and progressive-relapsing multiple sclerosis were all included. General study points: Diversity measured as normalized Chao1 was significantly lower in multiple sclerosis patients than in controls. A few TRBV segments occurring more often in patients than controls included TRBV5-6, TRBV5-1 and TRBV20-1. F measure grouped same-batch samples tightly together.

V lost 4 bases, J lost 1 base, and 12 bases lay in between. The CDR3 contains 15 residues. CDR1 is SGDLS and CDR2 is YYNGEE in the germline V gene. This chain connects TRBV9 to TRBJ2-1; TRBD2 is a possible D gene (6 bases). The sequence came from a girl aged 5-17 years with multiple sclerosis. Sequencing was performed on blood. The CDR3 coding sequence is TGTGCCAGCAGCATAAGAGCGGGTTCCTACAATGAGCAGTTCTTC. Translating it yields CASSIRAGSYNEQFF.